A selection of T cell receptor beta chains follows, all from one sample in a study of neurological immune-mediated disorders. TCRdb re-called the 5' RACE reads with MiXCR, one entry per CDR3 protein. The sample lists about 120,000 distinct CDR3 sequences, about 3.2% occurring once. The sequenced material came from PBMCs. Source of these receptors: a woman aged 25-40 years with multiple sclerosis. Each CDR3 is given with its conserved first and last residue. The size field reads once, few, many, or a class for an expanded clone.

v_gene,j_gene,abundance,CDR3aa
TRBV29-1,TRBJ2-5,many,CSVAGAGSEETQYF
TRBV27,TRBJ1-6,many,CASSLKSSYNSPLHF
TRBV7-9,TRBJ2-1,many,CASRGPSNEQFF
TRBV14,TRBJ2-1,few,CASSPLIAGVSGEQFF
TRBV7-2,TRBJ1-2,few,CASSLDKNYGYTF
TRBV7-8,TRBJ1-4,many,CASSLHRERNEKLFF
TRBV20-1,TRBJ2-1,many,CSARAGGLYNEQFF
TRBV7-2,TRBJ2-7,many,CASSRGGTNSYEQYF
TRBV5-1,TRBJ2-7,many,CASSLRTGGFFYEQYF
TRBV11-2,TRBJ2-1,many,CASSLNNEQFF
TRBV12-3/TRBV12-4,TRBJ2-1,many,CASSLANSGYNEQFF
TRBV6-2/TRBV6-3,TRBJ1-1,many,CASRQGSYMNTEAFF
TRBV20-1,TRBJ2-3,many,CSADGTSSYTDTQYF
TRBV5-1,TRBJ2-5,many,CASSQLVQETQYF
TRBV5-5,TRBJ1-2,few,CASSFLDRQANYGYTF
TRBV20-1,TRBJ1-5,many,CSAISTANQPQHF